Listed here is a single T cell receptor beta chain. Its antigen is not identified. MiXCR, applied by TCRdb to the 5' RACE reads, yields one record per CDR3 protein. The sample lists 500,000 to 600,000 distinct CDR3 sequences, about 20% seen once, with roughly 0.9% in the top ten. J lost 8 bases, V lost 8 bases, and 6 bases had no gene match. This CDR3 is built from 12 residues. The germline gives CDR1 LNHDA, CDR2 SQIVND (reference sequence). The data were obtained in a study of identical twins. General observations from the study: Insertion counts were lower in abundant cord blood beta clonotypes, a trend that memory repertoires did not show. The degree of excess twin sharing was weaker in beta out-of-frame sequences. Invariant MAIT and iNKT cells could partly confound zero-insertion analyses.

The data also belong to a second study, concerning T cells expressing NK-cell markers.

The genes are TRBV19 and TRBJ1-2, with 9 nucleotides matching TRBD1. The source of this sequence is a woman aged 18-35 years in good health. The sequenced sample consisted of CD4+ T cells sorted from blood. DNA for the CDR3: TGTGCCAGTTCCACAGGGGGCCGAGGCTACACCTTC. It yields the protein CASSTGGRGYTF. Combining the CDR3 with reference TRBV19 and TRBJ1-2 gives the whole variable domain DGGITQSPKYLFRKEGQNVTLSCEQNLNHDAMYWYRQDPGQGLRLIYYSQIVNDFQKGDIAEGYSVSREKKESFPLTVTSAQKNPTAFYLCASSTGGRGYTFGSGTRLTVV.